The 11 T cell receptor beta chains given below trace back to one sample, sequenced in a study of blood T cell repertoires in COVID-19. Clones were read by immunoSEQ multiplex PCR, and TCRdb kept only the in-frame ones, dropping some. This table holds about 170,000 clones, around 81% found once. Sequencing was carried out using peripheral blood. These receptors all stem from a woman of 80 years or more with COVID-19, enrolled during active disease.

V is TRBV9 and J is TRBJ2-2; 9 bases match TRBD2. The length of the CDR3 is 16 residues. Germline CDR1 is SGDLS and CDR2 is YYNGEE. The V gene end was trimmed by 2 bases and the J gene end by 5 bases; junction bases not matched to a gene: 7. CDR3 in DNA: TGTGCCAGCAGCGTGGCGGGAGGGCCTTTTACCGGGGAGCTGTTTTTT. Protein sequence: CASSVAGGPFTGELFF.

The chain employs TRBV7-9 and TRBJ1-4, with 8 nucleotides matching TRBD1. J was trimmed by 7 bases and V by 1 base; bases with no gene match: 5. The germline gives CDR1 SEHNR, CDR2 FQNEAQ (reference sequence). The CDR3 length is 15 residues. The DNA of the CDR3 is TGTGCCAGCAGCTTAGTTGGCAGGGGGCGTGAAAAACTGTTTTTT. Translating gives CASSLVGRGREKLFF.

This clone was picked up a small number of times. V and J are TRBV7-9 and TRBJ1-1; D call uncertain. This CDR3 has 13 residues. Per the germline V gene, CDR1 is SEHNR and CDR2 is FQNEAQ (reference sequence). V lost 3 bases to trimming and J lost 7 bases, with 12 bases between them. CDR3 DNA: TGTGCCAGCAGCTTTTATGAGGATGGTGAAGCTTTCTTT. Its protein product is CASSFYEDGEAFF.

V and J are TRBV10-3 and TRBJ1-1; 8 bases are shared with TRBD1. The CDR3 consists of 15 residues. Trimming at V came to 2 bases and at J to 7 bases, leaving 9 bases not matched to a gene. The germline V gene encodes CDR1 ENHRY and CDR2 SYGVKD. The CDR3: CAISERSIGQGEAFF. In DNA, the CDR3 is TGTGCCATCAGTGAGCGTAGCATTGGACAGGGTGAAGCTTTCTTT.

This sequence joins TRBV9 and TRBJ1-3; D is unclear. The CDR3 has 14 residues. Germline CDR1 and CDR2: SGDLS and YYNGEE. The V end was cut by 6 bases, the J end by 0 bases, with 10 bases between. The CDR3 loop reads CASTPGASGNTIYF. For the CDR3, the DNA is TGTGCCAGCACTCCGGGAGCCTCTGGAAACACCATATATTTT. The full variable domain, in which reference TRBV9 and TRBJ1-3 provide the parts outside the CDR3, is DSGVTQTPKHLITATGQRVTLRCSPRSGDLSVYWYQQSLDQGLQFLIQYYNGEERAKGNILERFSAQQFPDLHSELNLSSLELGDSALYFCASTPGASGNTIYFGEGSWLTVV.

This clone was counted only a few times. The chain uses TRBV28 and TRBJ2-2; D ambiguous. Germline assignment: CDR1 MDHEN and CDR2 SYDVKM. With 8 bases removed from V and 1 base from J, the gap between germline ends came to 11 bases. The CDR3 covers 14 residues. The CDR3 loop is CASCSQQNTGELFF. CDR3 sequence (DNA): TGTGCCAGCTGTAGCCAGCAGAACACCGGGGAGCTGTTTTTT.

The chain uses TRBV13 and TRBJ1-6; perhaps TRBD1 as D (6 bases). The CDR3 extends over 15 amino acids. The V gene lost 5 bases and the J gene lost 3 bases, with 11 bases spanning the gap. Looked up from germline, CDR1 is PRHDT and CDR2 is FYEKMQ (reference sequence). Here the CDR3 DNA reads TGTGCCAGCAGCAGAGGGGGAAACTATAATTCACCCCTCCACTTT. Residues: CASSRGGNYNSPLHF.

The chain employs TRBV19 and TRBJ2-1, with D possibly being TRBD1 (6 bases). The CDR3 extends over 14 amino acids. Looked up from germline, CDR1 is LNHDA and CDR2 is SQIVND (reference sequence). V was clipped by 5 bases and J by 6 bases, with 14 bases between them. CDR3: CASSATQGFNEQFF. The CDR3 nucleotides are TGTGCCAGTAGTGCTACACAGGGCTTCAATGAGCAGTTCTTC.

The chain recombines TRBV7-2 with TRBJ1-5; possibly TRBD1 for D (6 bases). CDR1 SGHTA and CDR2 FQGNSA come from the germline V gene. V lost 4 bases and J lost 2, with 9 bases in between. CDR3 size: 14 residues. The CDR3 DNA sequence: TGTGCCAGCAGCTCCCGACAGGGCAATCAGCCCCAGCATTTT. This gives the protein CASSSRQGNQPQHF.

V and J are TRBV29-1 and TRBJ2-7, with 16 bases fitting TRBD2. J gave up 2 bases and V 7 bases, and 8 bases lay outside the gene matches. This CDR3 has 16 amino acids. Germline V gene sequence: CDR1 SQVTM, CDR2 ANQGSEA. The CDR3 loop reads CSAAGLAGGPTYEQYF. CDR3 nucleotides: TGCAGCGCTGCGGGACTAGCGGGAGGGCCCACCTACGAGCAGTACTTC.

CDR3 protein: CASSPEFNEQFF. For the CDR3, the DNA is TGTGCCAGCTCACCAGAGTTCAATGAGCAGTTCTTC. The chain combines TRBV18 with TRBJ2-1; D is undetermined. The ends were cut back, 2 bases at V and 6 bases at J, with 5 bases in the middle. This CDR3 spans 12 amino acids. Looked up from germline, CDR1 is KGHSH and CDR2 is LQKENI.